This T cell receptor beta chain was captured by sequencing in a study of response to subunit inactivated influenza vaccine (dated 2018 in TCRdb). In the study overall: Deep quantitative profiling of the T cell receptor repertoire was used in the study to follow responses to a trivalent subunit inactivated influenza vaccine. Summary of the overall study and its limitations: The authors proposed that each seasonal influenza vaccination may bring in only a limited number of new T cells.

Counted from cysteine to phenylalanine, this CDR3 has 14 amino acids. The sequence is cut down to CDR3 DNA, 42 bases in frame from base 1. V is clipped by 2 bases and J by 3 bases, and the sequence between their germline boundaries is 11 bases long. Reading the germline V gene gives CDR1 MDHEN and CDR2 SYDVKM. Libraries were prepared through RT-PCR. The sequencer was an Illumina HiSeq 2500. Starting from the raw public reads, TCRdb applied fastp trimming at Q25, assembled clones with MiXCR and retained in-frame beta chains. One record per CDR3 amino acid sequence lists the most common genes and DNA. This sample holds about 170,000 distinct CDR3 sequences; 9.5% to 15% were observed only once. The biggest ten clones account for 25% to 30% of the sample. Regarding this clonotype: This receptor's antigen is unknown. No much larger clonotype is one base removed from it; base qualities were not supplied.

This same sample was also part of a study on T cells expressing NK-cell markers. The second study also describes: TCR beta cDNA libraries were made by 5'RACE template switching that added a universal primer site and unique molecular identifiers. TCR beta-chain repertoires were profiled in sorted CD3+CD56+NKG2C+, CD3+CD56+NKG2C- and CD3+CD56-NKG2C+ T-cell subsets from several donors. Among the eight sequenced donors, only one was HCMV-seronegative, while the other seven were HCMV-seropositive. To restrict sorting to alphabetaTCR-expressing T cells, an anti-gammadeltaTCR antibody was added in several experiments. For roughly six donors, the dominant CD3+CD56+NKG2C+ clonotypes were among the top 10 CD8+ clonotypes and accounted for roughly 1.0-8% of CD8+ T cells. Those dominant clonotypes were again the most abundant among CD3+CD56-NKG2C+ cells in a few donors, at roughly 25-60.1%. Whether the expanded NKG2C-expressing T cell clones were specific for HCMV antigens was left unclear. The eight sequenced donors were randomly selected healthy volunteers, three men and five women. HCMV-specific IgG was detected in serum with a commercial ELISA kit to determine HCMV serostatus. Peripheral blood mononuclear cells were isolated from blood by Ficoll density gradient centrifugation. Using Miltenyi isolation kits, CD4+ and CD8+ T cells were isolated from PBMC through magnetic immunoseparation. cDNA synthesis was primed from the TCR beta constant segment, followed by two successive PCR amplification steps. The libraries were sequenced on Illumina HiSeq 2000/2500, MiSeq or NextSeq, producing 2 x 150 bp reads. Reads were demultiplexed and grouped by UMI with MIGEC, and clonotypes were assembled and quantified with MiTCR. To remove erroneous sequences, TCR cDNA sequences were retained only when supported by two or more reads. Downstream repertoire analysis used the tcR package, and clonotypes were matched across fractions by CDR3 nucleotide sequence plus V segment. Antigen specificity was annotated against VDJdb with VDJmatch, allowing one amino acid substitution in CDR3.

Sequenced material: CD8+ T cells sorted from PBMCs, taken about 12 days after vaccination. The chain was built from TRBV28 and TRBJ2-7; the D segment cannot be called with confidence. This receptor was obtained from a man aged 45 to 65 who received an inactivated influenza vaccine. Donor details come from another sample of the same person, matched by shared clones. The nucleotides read TGTGCCAGCAGTTTACCACCCTTCCGCTACGAGCAGTACTTC. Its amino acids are CASSLPPFRYEQYF.